This T cell receptor beta chain was obtained from a study of HIV-infected patients and healthy controls. General study results and limits: Eight alpha and eight beta V genes differed significantly in mean usage between HIV-infected patients and controls.

In its sample, this clonotype ranks as medium-sized. Its antigen is not identified. Germline V gives CDR1 SEHNR, CDR2 FQNEAQ (reference sequence). Trimming stripped 6 bases from V and 3 bases from J, with 11 bases between. The CDR3 loop spans 13 amino acids. About 480 ng RNA was reverse transcribed with alpha and beta constant-region primers. Separate chain-specific third strand synthesis with multiplexing indices produced the alpha and beta libraries. TCRdb re-analysed the 5' RACE reads in MiXCR, keeping a single row per CDR3 protein. The sample consists of fewer than 20,000 distinct CDR3 sequences, about 9.4% of them appearing once. Whole blood was used without fractionation, so all unsorted peripheral T cells were included.

The J gene is TRBJ1-1, the V gene TRBV7-9, with a tentative D call TRBD1 (5 bases). This TCR was recovered from an adult in good health. The sequenced sample was blood. The CDR3 reads CASRKQEDTEAFF. CDR3 nucleotide sequence: TGTGCCAGCAGGAAACAGGAGGACACTGAAGCTTTCTTT.